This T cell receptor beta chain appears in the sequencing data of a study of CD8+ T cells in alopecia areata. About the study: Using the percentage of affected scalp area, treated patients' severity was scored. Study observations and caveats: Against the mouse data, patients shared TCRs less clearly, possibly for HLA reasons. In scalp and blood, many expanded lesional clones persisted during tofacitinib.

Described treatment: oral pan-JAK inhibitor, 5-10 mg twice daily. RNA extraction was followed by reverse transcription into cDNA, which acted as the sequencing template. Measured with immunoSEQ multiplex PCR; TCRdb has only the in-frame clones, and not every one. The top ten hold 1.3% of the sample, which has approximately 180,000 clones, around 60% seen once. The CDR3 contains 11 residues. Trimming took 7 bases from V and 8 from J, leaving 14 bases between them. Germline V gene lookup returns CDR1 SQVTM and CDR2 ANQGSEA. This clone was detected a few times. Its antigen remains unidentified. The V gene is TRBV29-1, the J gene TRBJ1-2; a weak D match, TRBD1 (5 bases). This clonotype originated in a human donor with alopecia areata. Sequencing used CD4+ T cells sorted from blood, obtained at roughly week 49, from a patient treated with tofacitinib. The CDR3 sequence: CSGNGARGYTF. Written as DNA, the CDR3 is TGCAGCGGGAATGGGGCCCGCGGCTACACCTTC.